These T cell receptor beta chains were read from a single sample in a study of blood T cell repertoires in COVID-19. Generated by immunoSEQ multiplex PCR, the TCRdb table keeps only in-frame clones and is missing some. The profile covers 55,000 to 85,000 clones, with around 86% appearing a single time and approximately 12% taken by the ten largest. The sample was peripheral blood. These receptors came from a human donor in a cohort sampled during active COVID-19. Each CDR3 is given with its conserved first and last residue. A D gene is named only where the DNA matches it firmly. Clone size is stated in some rows and not others, as once, few, many or a class when expanded.

clone size,D gene,J gene,V gene,CDR3 DNA,CDR3 protein
NA,NA,TRBJ2-7,TRBV9,TGTGCCAGCAGCGTAGGGACGGGGACCTACGAGCAGTACTTC,CASSVGTGTYEQYF
NA,NA,TRBJ1-6,TRBV5-5,TGTGCCAGCAGCTTCGACGGGGATTCACCCCTCCACTTT,CASSFDGDSPLHF
NA,TRBD2,TRBJ2-7,TRBV5-1,TGCGCCAGCAGCTTCTCCGGGGGGATTTACGAGCAGTACTTC,CASSFSGGIYEQYF
NA,NA,TRBJ2-2,TRBV27,TGTGCCAGCACATTCTTGAGCACCGGGGAGCTGTTTTTT,CASTFLSTGELFF
NA,NA,TRBJ2-3,TRBV4-1,TGCGCCAGCAGCCAAGGGGCTAGGAGGGATACGCAGTATTTT,CASSQGARRDTQYF
NA,NA,TRBJ2-5,TRBV3-1/TRBV3-2,TGTGCCAGCAGCCAAGATACAGCCCAAGAGACCCAGTACTTC,CASSQDTAQETQYF
few,TRBD1,TRBJ1-6,TRBV18,TGTGCCAGCTCTACGGGACAGAAACAATCACCCCTCCACTTT,CASSTGQKQSPLHF
NA,NA,TRBJ1-1,TRBV29-1,TGCAGCGTCGGGCAGGGCTCTTATTCTGAAGCTTTCTTT,CSVGQGSYSEAFF
NA,TRBD2,TRBJ2-5,TRBV5-1,TGCGCCAGCAGGGGAGCGGGGGGCGTGGAGACCCAGTACTTC,CASRGAGGVETQYF
NA,TRBD1,TRBJ1-6,TRBV27,TGTGCCAGCAGCCGGGACAGGGCTCTCTTATCTGTAAGCTCCTATAATTCACCCCTCCACTTT,CASSRDRALLSVSSYNSPLHF
NA,NA,TRBJ1-1,TRBV6-4,TGTGCCAGCAGTGACCACCCTCGACGGGGGGGGAGTGAAGCTTTCTTT,CASSDHPRRGGSEAFF
NA,TRBD1,TRBJ2-5,TRBV24-1,TGTGCCACCAGTGCCGACAGGGGAGAGACCCAGTACTTC,CATSADRGETQYF
few,TRBD2,TRBJ2-7,TRBV2,TGTGCCAGCAGTGTGGCGGGGGGTGAGCAGTACTTC,CASSVAGGEQYF
NA,TRBD1,TRBJ1-6,TRBV9,TGTGCCAGCAGCGTAGATGGGACAGGGGTAGGGGCACCCCTCCACTTT,CASSVDGTGVGAPLHF
NA,TRBD1,TRBJ1-1,TRBV5-1,TGCGCCAGCACATGGGGACAGGGAAACACTGAAGCTTTCTTT,CASTWGQGNTEAFF
few,NA,TRBJ1-5,TRBV5-1,TGCGCCAGCAGCTTGGGGGGCGTGAGCAATCAGCCCCAGCATTTT,CASSLGGVSNQPQHF
NA,TRBD1,TRBJ1-2,TRBV7-2,TGTGCCAGCAGCTTAGCCTCCGGGACAGGGTATGGCTACACCTTC,CASSLASGTGYGYTF